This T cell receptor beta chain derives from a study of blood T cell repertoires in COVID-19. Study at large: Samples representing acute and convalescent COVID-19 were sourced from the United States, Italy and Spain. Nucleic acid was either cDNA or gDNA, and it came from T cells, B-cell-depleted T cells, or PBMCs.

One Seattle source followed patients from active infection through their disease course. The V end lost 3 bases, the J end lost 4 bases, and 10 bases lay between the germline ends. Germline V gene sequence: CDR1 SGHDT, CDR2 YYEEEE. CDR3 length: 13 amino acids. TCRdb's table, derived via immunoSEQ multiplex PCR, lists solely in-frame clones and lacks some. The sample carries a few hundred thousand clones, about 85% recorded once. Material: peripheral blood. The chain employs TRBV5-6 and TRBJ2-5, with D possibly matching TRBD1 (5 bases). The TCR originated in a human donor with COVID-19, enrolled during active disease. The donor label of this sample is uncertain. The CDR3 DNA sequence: TGTGCCAGCAGCTCAGGGTACGGAGAGACCCAGTACTTC. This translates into CASSSGYGETQYF.